This T cell receptor beta chain was identified during a study of shared clonotypes between healthy human individuals. For every subset, genomic DNA was evenly distributed across several immunoSEQ plates. Each unsorted PBMC replicate got 300 ng genomic DNA, tens of thousands of genomes. Profiled with immunoSEQ multiplex PCR; TCRdb holds only in-frame clones, not every one. The table lists 450,000 to 600,000 clones, 70% to 80% of them singletons. With 6 bases clipped from V and 6 bases from J, the junction kept 8 bases outside the gene matches. The CDR3 has 15 amino acids. Germline V gene data show CDR1 as KGHSH and CDR2 as LQKENI. This clone is a singleton in its sample.

The rearrangement links TRBV18 to TRBJ2-1, with 10 bases aligning to TRBD2. The source material was PBMCs. The receptor's source is a woman in her thirties or forties in good health. Some clones in this sample may be carry-over from other donors' samples. The CDR3 DNA is TGTGCCAGCTCCCCCCTAGCGGGAGACTTCAATGAGCAGTTCTTC. Protein sequence: CASSPLAGDFNEQFF.